Given below is one T cell receptor (beta chain) in context. These data come from a study of T cell responses to AZD1222 COVID-19 vaccine. Method: immunoSEQ multiplex PCR; TCRdb's copy keeps in-frame clones and lacks some. The top ten hold less than 15% of the sample, which has 130,000 or so clones, roughly 84% seen once. The V segment lost 5 bases and the J segment 0 bases; nucleotides outside the gene matches: 15. This CDR3 is 19 amino acids long. Germline V gene lookup returns CDR1 KGHSH and CDR2 LQKENI. This TCR was sampled from an adult in good health. The source was peripheral blood, collected on day 0 of AZD1222 vaccination. The genes are TRBV18 and TRBJ1-1; TRBD1 matches 10 bases. This CDR3 is CASSRTYGTGVPMNTEAFF. In nucleotides, the CDR3 is TGTGCCAGCTCAAGAACTTACGGGACAGGGGTACCAATGAACACTGAAGCTTTCTTT.